The text below deals with one T cell receptor beta chain. Its antigen is unknown. This entry is derived from a study of beta chain features in type 1 diabetes. General study findings and limits: Moderately but significantly shorter TCRB CDR3s were found in Type 1 diabetes patients in all four CD4+ subsets. Resolution of whether HLA type affects TCRB rearrangement was not achieved here.

Trimming stripped 1 base from V and 3 bases from J, with 7 bases between. Germline V gene lookup returns CDR1 SGHNT and CDR2 YYREEE (reference sequence). CDR3 size: 13 residues. Heparinised blood was drawn once per donor, averaging around 120 mL. Expressed TCRB transcripts were sequenced because the entire RNA isolate underwent reverse transcription. Only in-frame clones appear in the TCRdb table, and some are missing; sequencing was by immunoSEQ multiplex PCR. Seen here are some 270,000 clones, 11% to 15% observed once, and the top ten hold 0.025% to 0.03%. This clonotype was obtained from a woman aged 40 to 50 in good health. The chain employs TRBV5-4 and TRBJ2-5; D is perhaps TRBD2 (5 bases). Sequenced material: naive CD4+ T cells from blood. In nucleotides, the CDR3 is TGTGCCAGCAGCTTGCCGGAGGAAGAGACCCAGTACTTC. This sequence encodes CASSLPEEETQYF.